This is a list of T cell receptor beta chains from one sample in a study of regulatory T cells in long-lasting Graves disease. MiXCR, run by TCRdb on the multiplex PCR reads, gives a single entry per CDR3 protein. Of 390,000 or so distinct CDR3 sequences in the sample, about an eighth were seen once. Another study also made use of these data, one on T cells in Graves' hyperthyroidism and ophthalmopathy.

Sample: peripheral blood mononuclear cells (PBMCs), taken at new diagnosis, from a patient treated with antithyroid drugs. The receptors were sampled from a woman aged 18-29 years with Graves disease. Both conserved end residues are part of each CDR3. Each record gives: D gene, J gene, V gene, clone size, CDR3 protein, CDR3 DNA. A D gene is named only where the DNA matches it firmly. Size is omitted from some rows. Given values are once, few, many or a class for expanded clones.

d_call: NA
j_call: TRBJ1-2
v_call: TRBV7-9
clone_size: few
cdr3_aa: CASSLGAAFRGYGYTF
cdr3_nt: TGTGCCAGCAGCTTAGGCGCAGCGTTTAGGGGCTATGGCTACACCTTC

d_call: NA
j_call: TRBJ2-4
v_call: TRBV5-1
clone_size: many
cdr3_aa: CASSHPNTEDIQYF
cdr3_nt: TGCGCCAGCAGCCACCCAAATACCGAGGACATTCAGTACTTC

d_call: TRBD1
j_call: TRBJ1-3
v_call: TRBV5-1
clone_size: many
cdr3_aa: CASSLDFGWTGGRTIYF
cdr3_nt: TGCGCCAGCAGCTTGGATTTTGGGTGGACAGGTGGACGGACCATATATTTT

d_call: TRBD1
j_call: TRBJ2-5
v_call: TRBV4-2
clone_size: many
cdr3_aa: CASSPQTGGGETQYF
cdr3_nt: TGTGCCAGCAGCCCTCAGACAGGGGGGGGAGAGACCCAGTACTTC

d_call: TRBD1
j_call: TRBJ2-7
v_call: TRBV20-1
clone_size: many
cdr3_aa: CSARSTGTYEQYF
cdr3_nt: TGCAGTGCTAGGTCGACAGGGACCTACGAGCAGTACTTC

d_call: NA
j_call: TRBJ1-2
v_call: TRBV20-1
clone_size: few
cdr3_aa: CSARDPRTNYGYTF
cdr3_nt: TGCAGTGCTAGAGATCCGCGCACTAACTATGGCTACACCTTC

d_call: NA
j_call: TRBJ2-3
v_call: TRBV20-1
clone_size: many
cdr3_aa: CSARADLGTDTQYF
cdr3_nt: TGCAGTGCTAGAGCGGACCTGGGCACAGATACGCAGTATTTT

d_call: NA
j_call: TRBJ2-1
v_call: TRBV29-1
clone_size: many
cdr3_aa: CSVVGGAWPYNEQFF
cdr3_nt: TGCAGCGTTGTGGGGGGAGCTTGGCCCTACAATGAGCAGTTCTTC

d_call: NA
j_call: TRBJ2-3
v_call: TRBV7-2
clone_size: many
cdr3_aa: CASSLGLLKTHTDTQYF
cdr3_nt: TGTGCCAGCAGCTTAGGACTACTTAAGACGCACACAGATACGCAGTATTTT

d_call: TRBD2
j_call: TRBJ2-5
v_call: TRBV6-2/TRBV6-3
clone_size: many
cdr3_aa: CASSYSGTSAETQYF
cdr3_nt: TGTGCCAGCAGTTACTCAGGGACTAGCGCGGAGACCCAGTACTTC

d_call: NA
j_call: TRBJ2-1
v_call: TRBV15
clone_size: NA
cdr3_aa: CATSPDSYNEQFF
cdr3_nt: TGTGCCACCTCTCCTGATAGCTACAATGAGCAGTTCTTC

d_call: NA
j_call: TRBJ1-2
v_call: TRBV6-1
clone_size: few
cdr3_aa: CASSLPGGRNYGYTF
cdr3_nt: TGTGCCAGCAGTCTCCCTGGAGGCAGAAACTATGGCTACACCTTC

d_call: TRBD1
j_call: TRBJ1-1
v_call: TRBV12-3/TRBV12-4
clone_size: many
cdr3_aa: CASSPYRGSDTEAFF
cdr3_nt: TGTGCCAGCAGTCCTTACAGGGGAAGCGACACTGAAGCTTTCTTT

d_call: NA
j_call: TRBJ1-2
v_call: TRBV27
clone_size: many
cdr3_aa: CASSLTGATIYGYTF
cdr3_nt: TGTGCCAGCAGTCTGACGGGGGCGACGATCTATGGCTACACCTTC

d_call: NA
j_call: TRBJ1-3
v_call: TRBV29-1
clone_size: NA
cdr3_aa: CSVRTAPSGNTIYF
cdr3_nt: TGCAGCGTTAGGACAGCACCCTCTGGAAACACCATATATTTT

d_call: TRBD2
j_call: TRBJ2-3
v_call: TRBV6-4
clone_size: many
cdr3_aa: CASSDGAGDSTDTQYF
cdr3_nt: TGTGCCAGCAGTGATGGGGCGGGAGATAGCACAGATACGCAGTATTTT

d_call: NA
j_call: TRBJ1-2
v_call: TRBV4-3
clone_size: NA
cdr3_aa: CASSQDTIRRGYTF
cdr3_nt: TGCGCCAGCAGCCAAGATACAATACGAAGGGGCTACACCTTC

d_call: NA
j_call: TRBJ1-1
v_call: TRBV30
clone_size: many
cdr3_aa: CAWSEAGGTEAFF
cdr3_nt: TGTGCCTGGAGTGAGGCCGGGGGGACTGAAGCTTTCTTT

d_call: NA
j_call: TRBJ2-5
v_call: TRBV18
clone_size: NA
cdr3_aa: CASSPGYGEETQYF
cdr3_nt: TGTGCCAGCTCACCAGGATACGGGGAAGAGACCCAGTACTTC

d_call: TRBD1
j_call: TRBJ1-4
v_call: TRBV2
clone_size: many
cdr3_aa: CASSEAGTGATNEKLFF
cdr3_nt: TGTGCCAGCAGTGAAGCGGGGACAGGGGCAACTAATGAAAAACTGTTTTTT

d_call: NA
j_call: TRBJ1-1
v_call: TRBV18
clone_size: many
cdr3_aa: CASSPGPLFEAFF
cdr3_nt: TGTGCCAGCTCACCCGGGCCCTTATTCGAAGCTTTCTTT

d_call: NA
j_call: TRBJ1-1
v_call: TRBV6-1
clone_size: many
cdr3_aa: CASSEYRWGGGRDTEAFF
cdr3_nt: TGTGCCAGCAGTGAATATCGATGGGGGGGTGGCCGGGACACTGAAGCTTTCTTT

d_call: NA
j_call: TRBJ2-1
v_call: TRBV5-1
clone_size: many
cdr3_aa: CASSLAGWDNEQFF
cdr3_nt: TGCGCCAGCAGCTTGGCCGGATGGGACAACGAGCAGTTCTTC

d_call: NA
j_call: TRBJ2-1
v_call: TRBV10-3
clone_size: many
cdr3_aa: CAISEVGGSYNEQFF
cdr3_nt: TGTGCCATCAGTGAAGTGGGGGGCTCCTACAATGAGCAGTTCTTC

d_call: TRBD2
j_call: TRBJ2-2
v_call: TRBV28
clone_size: many
cdr3_aa: CASSFEREVTGELFF
cdr3_nt: TGTGCCAGCAGTTTCGAGCGGGAGGTCACCGGGGAGCTGTTTTTT

d_call: NA
j_call: TRBJ2-5
v_call: TRBV28
clone_size: many
cdr3_aa: CASRTPGEETQYF
cdr3_nt: TGTGCCAGCAGAACCCCCGGCGAGGAGACCCAGTACTTC

d_call: TRBD1
j_call: TRBJ2-1
v_call: TRBV30
clone_size: NA
cdr3_aa: CAGTGSYNEQFF
cdr3_nt: TGTGCCGGGACAGGGAGTTACAATGAGCAGTTCTTC

d_call: TRBD1
j_call: TRBJ2-1
v_call: TRBV6-2/TRBV6-3
clone_size: many
cdr3_aa: CASSYHSRGQGPYNEQFF
cdr3_nt: TGTGCCAGCAGTTACCATTCTAGAGGACAGGGACCATACAATGAGCAGTTCTTC